The 18 T cell receptor beta chains reported below all come from one sample, sequenced in a study of blood T cell repertoires in COVID-19. The table came from immunoSEQ multiplex PCR; TCRdb's copy has only in-frame clones and leaves some out. The sample has some 250,000 clones; around 86% are singletons. Sequencing input: peripheral blood. The receptors originated from a man at least 80 years old with acute or convalescent COVID-19.

The chain employs TRBV27 and TRBJ2-1; 13 bases are a match to TRBD2. The germline CDR1 and CDR2 sequences are MNHEY and SMNVEV (reference sequence). V gave up 6 bases and J gave up 9 bases; unmatched junction bases: 8. The CDR3 totals 15 residues. The CDR3 DNA reads TGTGCCAGCAGATTGGGGACTAGCGGGATGGGTGAGCAGTTCTTC. Its translation: CASRLGTSGMGEQFF.

CDR3 nucleotides: TGCAGTGCCCGACAGTCCTATGGCTACACCTTC. It is translated as CSARQSYGYTF. The genes are TRBV20-1 and TRBJ1-2; the D gene is possibly TRBD1 (5 bases). This CDR3 has 11 residues. Per the germline V gene, CDR1 is DFQATT and CDR2 is SNEGSKA (reference sequence). V was trimmed by 6 bases and J by 4 bases, leaving 9 bases between them.

V is TRBV27 and J is TRBJ1-2; D ambiguous. This CDR3 contains 14 residues. The V end was cut by 5 bases, the J end by 8 bases, with 18 bases between. CDR1 is MNHEY, CDR2 SMNVEV, per germline (reference sequence). The CDR3 nucleotides are TGTGCCAGCAGTCCATCATTGACCAGCGCGGGCTACACCTTC. Encoded protein: CASSPSLTSAGYTF.

The V gene is TRBV3-1 (or the pseudogene TRBV3-2), the J gene TRBJ1-5, with a possible D match to TRBD1 (6 bases). V lost 0 bases and J lost 12, with 24 bases in between. This CDR3 region has 17 residues. The germline CDR1 and CDR2 sequences are LGHDT and YNNKEL (reference sequence). The CDR3: CASSQDTGKGARTDQHF. The DNA of the CDR3 is TGTGCCAGCAGCCAAGATACAGGGAAAGGAGCAAGGACTGACCAGCATTTT.

The chain carries TRBV9 and TRBJ2-7; tentative D call: TRBD1 (6 bases). Germline CDR1 SGDLS, CDR2 YYNGEE. The CDR3 extends over 16 amino acids. V lost 0 bases, J lost 5 bases, and 18 bases lay in between. The DNA for the CDR3 is TGTGCCAGCAGCGTAGAGGGGACACTTTACATCCACGAGCAGTACTTC. It translates to CASSVEGTLYIHEQYF.

CDR3 residues: CASSYRQGVTDTQYF. CDR3 nucleotides: TGTGCCAGCAGTTACCGACAGGGAGTCACAGATACGCAGTATTTT. The chain combines TRBV6-2 or TRBV6-3 with TRBJ2-3; 7 bases match TRBD1. The CDR3 covers 15 residues. With V trimmed by 2 bases and J by 2 bases, 4 bases remained unmatched. CDR1 is MNHEY, CDR2 SVGEGT, per germline.

The genes are TRBV5-1 and TRBJ1-3; TRBD1 matches at 7 bases. Germline CDR1 and CDR2: SGHRS and YFSETQ. This CDR3 comprises 15 residues. The ends lost 2 bases at V and 2 bases at J; junction bases unmatched: 4. The CDR3 is CASSFEQGTGNTIYF. DNA for the CDR3: TGCGCCAGCAGCTTCGAACAGGGGACTGGAAACACCATATATTTT.

The chain has TRBV7-3 and TRBJ2-3; TRBD1 is a possible D gene (7 bases). Germline V gene sequence: CDR1 SGHTA, CDR2 FQGTGA. V was cut by 1 base and J by 8 bases, with 10 bases left in between. The CDR3 is made up of 13 amino acids. The CDR3 here is CASSLKQGGTQYF. The CDR3 DNA reads as TGTGCCAGCAGCTTAAAGCAGGGGGGTACGCAGTATTTT.

V gene TRBV5-5 combines with J gene TRBJ2-7; D gene unclear. The V gene lost 4 bases and the J gene lost 0 bases, with 11 bases spanning the gap. In germline, CDR1 is SGHKS, CDR2 YYEKEE (reference sequence). The CDR3 sequence is 14 residues long. This CDR3 reads CASSPVGSSYEQYF. CDR3 sequence (DNA): TGTGCCAGCAGCCCGGTTGGTAGCTCCTACGAGCAGTACTTC. Supplemented by reference TRBV5-5 and TRBJ2-7, the full variable domain reads DAGVTQSPTHLIKTRGQQVTLRCSPISGHKSVSWYQQVLGQGPQFIFQYYEKEERGRGNFPDRFSARQFPNYSSELNVNALLLGDSALYLCASSPVGSSYEQYFGPGTRLTVT.

The genes are TRBV6-5 and TRBJ1-5; unclear D gene. The V gene's germline CDR1 is MNHEY and CDR2 SVGAGI. The V gene lost 2 bases and the J gene lost 5 bases, with 10 bases spanning the gap. This CDR3 is 14 amino acids long. CDR3 DNA: TGTGCCAGCAGTTACGAGGGAACGGATCAGCCCCAGCATTTT. Residues: CASSYEGTDQPQHF.

The chain is built from TRBV9 and TRBJ2-5, with unresolved D. This CDR3 contains 14 residues. CDR1 is SGDLS, CDR2 YYNGEE, per germline. Trimming took 3 bases from V and 4 from J, leaving 13 bases between them. The CDR3 bases are TGTGCCAGCAGCGCCTCAGTCCAGTCAGAGACCCAGTACTTC. It translates to CASSASVQSETQYF.

The V gene is TRBV4-2, the J gene TRBJ1-1; D is undetermined. This CDR3 contains 15 residues. Between the trimmed V and J ends, which lost 1 base and 5 bases, there was a span of 14 bases. From germline, CDR1 is LGHNA and CDR2 YNFKEQ. This CDR3 is CASSQVSTEGTEAFF. The CDR3 DNA follows: TGTGCCAGCAGCCAAGTGTCAACGGAGGGAACTGAAGCTTTCTTT.

Only a few counts were recorded for this clone. The chain joins TRBV11-2 to TRBJ2-5, with 7 bases that match TRBD2. The J segment lost 2 bases and the V segment lost 1 base, leaving 7 bases of the junction unmatched. This CDR3 has 16 residues. CDR1 is SGHAT and CDR2 is FQNNGV in the germline V gene. The DNA of the CDR3 is TGTGCCAGCAGCTTAGCTCTGGGGGGGTCACAAGAGACCCAGTACTTC. It encodes CASSLALGGSQETQYF.

The rearrangement uses TRBV5-8 and TRBJ2-1; tentative D call: TRBD2 (5 bases). Trimming left V 0 bases short and J 14 bases short, with 9 bases between. Germline values: CDR1 SGHTS, CDR2 YDEGEE. The CDR3 consists of 11 residues. The CDR3 region is CASSLAGEKFF. In nucleotides, the CDR3 is TGTGCCAGCAGCTTGGCCGGGGAGAAGTTCTTC.

This chain joins TRBV20-1 and TRBJ2-5; TRBD2 is a possible D gene (5 bases). Per the germline V gene, CDR1 is DFQATT and CDR2 is SNEGSKA (reference sequence). The CDR3 spans 10 residues. CDR3 loop: CSNGVETQYF. The CDR3 bases are TGCTCAAACGGGGTCGAGACCCAGTACTTC.

As to this clone: The junction shows a germline mismatch at one end, possibly a read error. V usage is TRBV10-3 and J usage is TRBJ1-6; possible D gene TRBD1, 5 bases. The V gene's germline CDR1 is ENHRY and CDR2 SYGVKD. CDR3 length: 12 amino acids. In DNA, the CDR3 is TGTGCCATCAGTGATGGAGGGGTCAGTTTCTTCTTT. Its translation: CAISDGGVSFFF.

This chain uses TRBV6-5 with TRBJ2-7; TRBD1 might be the D (5 bases). V was trimmed by 6 bases and J by 3 bases, leaving 9 bases between them. The CDR3 is made up of 12 amino acids. Germline V gene sequence: CDR1 MNHEY, CDR2 SVGAGI. The CDR3 nucleotides are TGTGCCAGCAGGGTAGACAGCTACGAGCAGTACTTC. This encodes CASRVDSYEQYF.

This chain links TRBV7-3 with TRBJ2-1; the D gene is possibly TRBD2 (5 bases). Germline values: CDR1 SGHTA, CDR2 FQGTGA. V lost 5 bases and J lost 6, with 11 bases in between. The CDR3 is 13 amino acids. CDR3 sequence: CASSITRSNEQFF. The CDR3, as DNA: TGTGCCAGCAGCATCACTAGATCCAATGAGCAGTTCTTC.